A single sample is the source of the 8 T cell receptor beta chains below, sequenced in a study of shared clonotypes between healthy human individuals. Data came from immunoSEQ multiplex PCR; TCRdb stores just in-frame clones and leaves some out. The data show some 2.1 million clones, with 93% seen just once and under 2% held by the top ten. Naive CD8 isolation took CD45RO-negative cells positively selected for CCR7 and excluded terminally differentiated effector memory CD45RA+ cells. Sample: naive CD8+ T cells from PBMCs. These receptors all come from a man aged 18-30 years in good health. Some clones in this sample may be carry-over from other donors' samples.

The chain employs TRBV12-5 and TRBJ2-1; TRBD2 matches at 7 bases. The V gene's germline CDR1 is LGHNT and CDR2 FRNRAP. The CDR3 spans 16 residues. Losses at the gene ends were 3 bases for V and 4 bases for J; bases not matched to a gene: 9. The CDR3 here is CASGLPSGRDYNEQFF. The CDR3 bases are TGTGCTAGTGGTTTACCTAGCGGACGAGATTACAATGAGCAGTTCTTC. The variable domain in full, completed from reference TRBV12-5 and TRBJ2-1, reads DARVTQTPRHKVTEMGQEVTMRCQPILGHNTVFWYRQTMMQGLELLAYFRNRAPLDDSGMPKDRFSAEMPDATLATLKIQPSEPRDSAVYFCASGLPSGRDYNEQFFGPGTRLTVL.

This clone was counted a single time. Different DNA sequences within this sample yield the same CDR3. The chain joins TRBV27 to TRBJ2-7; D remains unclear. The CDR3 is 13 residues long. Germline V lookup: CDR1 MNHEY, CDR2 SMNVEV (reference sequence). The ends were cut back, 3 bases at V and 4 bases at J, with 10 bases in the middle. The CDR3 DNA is TGTGCCAGCAGTTTGGGCAGCGATTACGAGCAGTACTTC. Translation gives CASSLGSDYEQYF.

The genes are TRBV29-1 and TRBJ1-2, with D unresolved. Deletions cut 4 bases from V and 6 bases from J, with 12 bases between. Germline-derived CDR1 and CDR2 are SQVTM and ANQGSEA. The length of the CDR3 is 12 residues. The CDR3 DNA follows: TGCAGCGTTGCGGGCGGCTACCATGGCTACACCTTC. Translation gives CSVAGGYHGYTF.

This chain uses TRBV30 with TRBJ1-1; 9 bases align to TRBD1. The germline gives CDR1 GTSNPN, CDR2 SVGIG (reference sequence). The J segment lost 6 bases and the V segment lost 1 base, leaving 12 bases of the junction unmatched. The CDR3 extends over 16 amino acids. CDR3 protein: CAWSEGDRENEAEAFF. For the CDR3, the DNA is TGTGCCTGGAGTGAAGGGGACAGGGAAAATGAGGCTGAAGCTTTCTTT. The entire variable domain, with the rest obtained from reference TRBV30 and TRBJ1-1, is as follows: SQTIHQWPATLVQPVGSPLSLECTVEGTSNPNLYWYRQAAGRGLQLLFYSVGIGQISSEVPQNLSASRPQDRQFILSSKKLLLSDSGFYLCAWSEGDRENEAEAFFGQGTRLTVV.

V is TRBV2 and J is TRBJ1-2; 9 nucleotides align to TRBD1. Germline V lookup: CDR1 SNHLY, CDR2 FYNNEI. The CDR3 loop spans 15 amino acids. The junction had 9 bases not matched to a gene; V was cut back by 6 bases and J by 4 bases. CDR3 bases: TGTGCCAGCAGGGACAGGGGTACTCCTCTCTATGGCTACACCTTC. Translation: CASRDRGTPLYGYTF.

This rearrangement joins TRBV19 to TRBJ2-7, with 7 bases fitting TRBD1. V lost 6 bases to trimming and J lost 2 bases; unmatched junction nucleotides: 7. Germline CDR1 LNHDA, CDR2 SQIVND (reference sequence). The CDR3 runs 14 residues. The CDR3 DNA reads TGTGCCAGTAGGGGCCGGGACAGCCCCTACGAGCAGTACTTC. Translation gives CASRGRDSPYEQYF. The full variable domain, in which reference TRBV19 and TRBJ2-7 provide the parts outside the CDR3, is DGGITQSPKYLFRKEGQNVTLSCEQNLNHDAMYWYRQDPGQGLRLIYYSQIVNDFQKGDIAEGYSVSREKKESFPLTVTSAQKNPTAFYLCASRGRDSPYEQYFGPGTRLTVT.

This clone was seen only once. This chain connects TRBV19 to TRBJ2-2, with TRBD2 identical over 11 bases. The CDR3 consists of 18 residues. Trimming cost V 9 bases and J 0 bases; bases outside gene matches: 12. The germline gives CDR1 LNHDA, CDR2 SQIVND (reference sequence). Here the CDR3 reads CASNRPNSGRANTGELFF. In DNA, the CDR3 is TGTGCCAGCAATAGACCAAATAGCGGGAGGGCGAACACCGGGGAGCTGTTTTTT.

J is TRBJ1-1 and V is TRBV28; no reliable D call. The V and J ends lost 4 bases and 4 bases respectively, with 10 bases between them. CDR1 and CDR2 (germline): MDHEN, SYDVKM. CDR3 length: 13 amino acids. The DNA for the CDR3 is TGTGCCAGCAGTTCTGAGGGTAGCACTGAAGCTTTCTTT. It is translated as CASSSEGSTEAFF.